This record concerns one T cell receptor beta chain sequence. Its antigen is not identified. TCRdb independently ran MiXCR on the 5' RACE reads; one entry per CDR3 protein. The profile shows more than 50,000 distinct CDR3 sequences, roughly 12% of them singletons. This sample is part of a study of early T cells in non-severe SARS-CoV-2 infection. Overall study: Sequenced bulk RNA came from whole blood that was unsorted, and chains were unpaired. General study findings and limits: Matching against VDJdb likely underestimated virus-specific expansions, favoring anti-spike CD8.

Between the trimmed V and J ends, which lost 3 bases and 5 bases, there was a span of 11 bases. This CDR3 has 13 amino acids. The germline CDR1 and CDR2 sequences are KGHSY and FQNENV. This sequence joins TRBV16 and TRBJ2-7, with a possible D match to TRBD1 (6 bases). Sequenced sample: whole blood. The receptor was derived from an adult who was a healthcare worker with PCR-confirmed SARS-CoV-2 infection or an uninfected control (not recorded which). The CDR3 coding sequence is TGTGCCAGCAGCCATAGGCCAGGGGACGAGCAGTACTTC. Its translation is CASSHRPGDEQYF. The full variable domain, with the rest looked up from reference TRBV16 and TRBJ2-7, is GEEVAQTPKHLVRGEGQKAKLYCAPIKGHSYVFWYQQVLKNEFKFLISFQNENVFDETGMPKERFSAKCLPNSPCSLEIQATKLEDSAVYFCASSHRPGDEQYFGPGTRLTVT.